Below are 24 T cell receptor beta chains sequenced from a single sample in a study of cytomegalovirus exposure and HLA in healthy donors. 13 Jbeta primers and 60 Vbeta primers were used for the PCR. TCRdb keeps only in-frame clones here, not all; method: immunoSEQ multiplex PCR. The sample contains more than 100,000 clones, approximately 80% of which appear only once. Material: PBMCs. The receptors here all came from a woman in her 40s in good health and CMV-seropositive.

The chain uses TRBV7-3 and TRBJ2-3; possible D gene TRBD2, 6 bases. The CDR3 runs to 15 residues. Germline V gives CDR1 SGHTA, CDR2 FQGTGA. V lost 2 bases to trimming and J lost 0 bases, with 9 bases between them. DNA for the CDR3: TGTGCCAGCAGCTTAGCGGGGCCTAGCACAGATACGCAGTATTTT. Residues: CASSLAGPSTDTQYF.

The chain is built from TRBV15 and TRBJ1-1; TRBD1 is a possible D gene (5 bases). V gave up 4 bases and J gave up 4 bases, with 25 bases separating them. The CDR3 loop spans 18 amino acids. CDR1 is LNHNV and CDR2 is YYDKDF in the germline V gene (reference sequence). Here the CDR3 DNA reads TGTGCCACCAGCACCCCCCTAAGCAGGGAAGGTACGGGCACTGAAGCTTTCTTT. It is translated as CATSTPLSREGTGTEAFF.

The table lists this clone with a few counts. CDR3 loop: CASSPGLGQGYQETQYF. In DNA, the CDR3 is TGCGCCAGCAGCCCGGGCCTGGGACAGGGGTACCAAGAGACCCAGTACTTC. The chain links TRBV5-1 to TRBJ2-5, with 10 bases fitting TRBD1. The J segment lost 0 bases and the V segment lost 4 bases, leaving 9 bases of the junction unmatched. CDR1 is SGHRS, CDR2 YFSETQ, per germline. The CDR3 is made up of 17 amino acids.

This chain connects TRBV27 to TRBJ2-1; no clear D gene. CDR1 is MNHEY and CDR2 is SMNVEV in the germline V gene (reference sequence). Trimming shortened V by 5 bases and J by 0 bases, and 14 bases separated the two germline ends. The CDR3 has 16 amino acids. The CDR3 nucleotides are TGTGCCAGCAGTATCTACCCCCCTCCCTCCTACAATGAGCAGTTCTTC. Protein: CASSIYPPPSYNEQFF.

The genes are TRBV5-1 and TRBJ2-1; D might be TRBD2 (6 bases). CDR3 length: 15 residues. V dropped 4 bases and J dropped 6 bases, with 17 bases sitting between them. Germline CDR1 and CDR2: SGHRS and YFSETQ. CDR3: CASSEYSGVGNEQFF. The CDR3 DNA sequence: TGCGCCAGCAGCGAGTATTCGGGGGTAGGCAATGAGCAGTTCTTC. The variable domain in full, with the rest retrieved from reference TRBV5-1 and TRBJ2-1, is KAGVTQTPRYLIKTRGQQVTLSCSPISGHRSVSWYQQTPGQGLQFLFEYFSETQRNKGNFPGRFSGRQFSNSRSEMNVSTLELGDSALYLCASSEYSGVGNEQFFGPGTRLTVL.

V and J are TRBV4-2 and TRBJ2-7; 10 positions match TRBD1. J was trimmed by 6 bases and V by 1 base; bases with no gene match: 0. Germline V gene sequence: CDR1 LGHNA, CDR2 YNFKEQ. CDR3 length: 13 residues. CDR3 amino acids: CASSQGDRGEQYF. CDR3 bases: TGTGCCAGCAGCCAAGGGGACAGGGGCGAGCAGTACTTC.

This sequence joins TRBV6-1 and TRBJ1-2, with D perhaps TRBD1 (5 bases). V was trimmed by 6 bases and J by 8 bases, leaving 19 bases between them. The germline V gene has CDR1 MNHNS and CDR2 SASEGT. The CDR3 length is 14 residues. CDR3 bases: TGTGCCAGCAGGGCAGGGTACCCCTTCTACGGCTACACCTTC. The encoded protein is CASRAGYPFYGYTF.

The CDR3 DNA reads TGTGCCAGCAGCCCTGGACAGGGTGAGAACACTGAAGCTTTCTTT. Translating it yields CASSPGQGENTEAFF. The rearrangement links TRBV6-5 to TRBJ1-1; 8 bases are shared with TRBD1. V lost 6 bases, J lost 1 base, and 7 bases stayed unmatched. The CDR3 spans 15 residues. Germline-derived CDR1 and CDR2 are MNHEY and SVGAGI.

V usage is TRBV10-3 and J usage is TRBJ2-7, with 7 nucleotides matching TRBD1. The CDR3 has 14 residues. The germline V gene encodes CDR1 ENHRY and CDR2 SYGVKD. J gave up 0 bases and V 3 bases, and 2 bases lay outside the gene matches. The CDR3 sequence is CAISDRTGSYEQYF. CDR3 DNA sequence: TGTGCCATCAGTGATCGGACAGGCTCCTACGAGCAGTACTTC.

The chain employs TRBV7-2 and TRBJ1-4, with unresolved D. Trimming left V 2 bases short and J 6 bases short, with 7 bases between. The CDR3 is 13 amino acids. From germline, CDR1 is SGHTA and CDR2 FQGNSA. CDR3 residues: CASSLFFDEKLFF. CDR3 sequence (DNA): TGTGCCAGCAGCTTATTCTTTGATGAAAAACTGTTTTTT.

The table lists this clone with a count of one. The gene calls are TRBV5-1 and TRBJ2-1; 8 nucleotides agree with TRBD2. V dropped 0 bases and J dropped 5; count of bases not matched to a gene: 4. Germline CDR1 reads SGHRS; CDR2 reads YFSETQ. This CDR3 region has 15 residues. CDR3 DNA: TGCGCCAGCAGCTTGGGCGGGGGGACTCACAATGAGCAGTTCTTC. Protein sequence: CASSLGGGTHNEQFF.

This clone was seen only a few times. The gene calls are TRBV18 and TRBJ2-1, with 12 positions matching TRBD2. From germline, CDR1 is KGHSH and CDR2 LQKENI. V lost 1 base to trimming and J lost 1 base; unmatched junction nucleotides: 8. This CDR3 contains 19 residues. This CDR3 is CASSPQELAGGGSYNEQFF. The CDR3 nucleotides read TGTGCCAGCTCACCACAGGAGCTAGCGGGAGGGGGATCCTACAATGAGCAGTTCTTC.

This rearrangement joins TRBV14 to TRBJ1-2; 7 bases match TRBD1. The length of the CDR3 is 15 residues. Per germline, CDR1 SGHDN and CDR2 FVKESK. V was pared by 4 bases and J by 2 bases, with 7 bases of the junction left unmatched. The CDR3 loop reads CASSPLGQWNYGYTF. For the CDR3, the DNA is TGTGCCAGCAGCCCTTTGGGACAGTGGAACTATGGCTACACCTTC.

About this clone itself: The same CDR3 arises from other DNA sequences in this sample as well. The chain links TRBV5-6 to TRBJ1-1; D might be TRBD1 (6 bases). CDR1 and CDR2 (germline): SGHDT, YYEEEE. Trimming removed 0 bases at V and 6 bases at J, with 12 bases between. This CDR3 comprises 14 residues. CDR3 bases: TGTGCCAGCAGCTTGGTTGGCAGGGGCGCTGAAGCTTTCTTT. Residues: CASSLVGRGAEAFF.

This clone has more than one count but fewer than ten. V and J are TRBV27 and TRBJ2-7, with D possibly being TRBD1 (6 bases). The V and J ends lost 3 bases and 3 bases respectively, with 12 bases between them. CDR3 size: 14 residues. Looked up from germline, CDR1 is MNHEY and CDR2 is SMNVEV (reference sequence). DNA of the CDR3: TGTGCCAGCAGTTTGGCACAGGGCAGCTACGAGCAGTACTTC. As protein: CASSLAQGSYEQYF.

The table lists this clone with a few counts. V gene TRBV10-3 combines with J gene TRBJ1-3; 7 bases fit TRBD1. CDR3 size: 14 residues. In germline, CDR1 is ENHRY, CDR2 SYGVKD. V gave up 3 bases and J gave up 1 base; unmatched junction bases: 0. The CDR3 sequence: CAISEQGSGNTIYF. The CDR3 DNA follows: TGTGCCATCAGTGAACAGGGGTCTGGAAACACCATATATTTT.

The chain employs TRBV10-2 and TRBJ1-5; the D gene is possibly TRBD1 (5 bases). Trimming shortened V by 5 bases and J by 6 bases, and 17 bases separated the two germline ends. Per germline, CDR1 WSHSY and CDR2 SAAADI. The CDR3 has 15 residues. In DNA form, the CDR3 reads TGCGCCAGCAGTCCCGGGGGAAGTCGCGCTCAGCCCCAGCATTTT. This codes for CASSPGGSRAQPQHF.

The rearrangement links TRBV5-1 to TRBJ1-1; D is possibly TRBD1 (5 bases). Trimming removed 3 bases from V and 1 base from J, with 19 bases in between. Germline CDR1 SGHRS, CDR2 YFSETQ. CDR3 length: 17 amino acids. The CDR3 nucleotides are TGCGCCAGCAGCTGGAACAGTTTAGGGGCTTCGAACACTGAAGCTTTCTTT. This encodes CASSWNSLGASNTEAFF.

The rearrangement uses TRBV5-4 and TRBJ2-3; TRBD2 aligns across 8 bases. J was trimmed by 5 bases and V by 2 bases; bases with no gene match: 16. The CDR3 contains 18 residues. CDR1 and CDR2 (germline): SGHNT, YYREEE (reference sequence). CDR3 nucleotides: TGTGCCAGCAGCTTAGGGACTAGTAACTTATTCCGAGTAGATACGCAGTATTTT. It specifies CASSLGTSNLFRVDTQYF.

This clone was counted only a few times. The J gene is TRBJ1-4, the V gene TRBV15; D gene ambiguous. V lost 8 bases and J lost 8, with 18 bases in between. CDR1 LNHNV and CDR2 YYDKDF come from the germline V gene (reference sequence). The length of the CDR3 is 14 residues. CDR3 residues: CATGPGLSQEKLFF. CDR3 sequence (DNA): TGTGCCACCGGCCCGGGGTTAAGCCAGGAAAAACTGTTTTTT.

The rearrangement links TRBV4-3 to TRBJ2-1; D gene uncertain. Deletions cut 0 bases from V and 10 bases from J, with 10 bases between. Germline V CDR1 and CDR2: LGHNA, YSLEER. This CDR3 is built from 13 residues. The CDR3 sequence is CASSQEVGREQFF. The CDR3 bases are TGCGCCAGCAGCCAAGAAGTCGGCAGGGAGCAGTTCTTC.

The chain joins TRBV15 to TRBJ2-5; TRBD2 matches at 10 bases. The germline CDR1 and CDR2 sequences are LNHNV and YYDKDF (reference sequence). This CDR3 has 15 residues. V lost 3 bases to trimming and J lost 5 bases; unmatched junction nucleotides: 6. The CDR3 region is CATSRVAGGTETQYF. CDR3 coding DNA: TGTGCCACCAGCAGGGTAGCGGGGGGCACGGAGACCCAGTACTTC.

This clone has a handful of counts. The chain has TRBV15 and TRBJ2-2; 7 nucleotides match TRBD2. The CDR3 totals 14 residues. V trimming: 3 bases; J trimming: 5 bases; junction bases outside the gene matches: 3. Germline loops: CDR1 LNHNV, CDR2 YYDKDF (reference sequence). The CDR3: CATSRGGETGELFF. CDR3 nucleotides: TGTGCCACCAGCAGGGGGGGGGAGACCGGGGAGCTGTTTTTT.

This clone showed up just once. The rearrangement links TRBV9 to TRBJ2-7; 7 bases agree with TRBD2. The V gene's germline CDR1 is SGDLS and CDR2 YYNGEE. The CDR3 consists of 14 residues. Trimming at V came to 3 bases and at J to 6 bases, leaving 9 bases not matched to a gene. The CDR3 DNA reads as TGTGCCAGCAGCGGCGGACTAGGTCGAGGCGAGCAGTACTTC. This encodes CASSGGLGRGEQYF.